These T cell receptor beta chains were read from a single sample in a study of Graves' ophthalmopathy and Graves' hyperthyroidism. MiXCR, applied by TCRdb to the multiplex PCR reads, yields one record per CDR3 protein. The sample records over a million distinct CDR3 sequences, 35% to 40% being singletons. Sequencing was performed on peripheral blood or thyroid tissue (not recorded which). The source is an adult man with Graves' hyperthyroidism. The CDR3 runs from the conserved cysteine through the conserved F or W. A D gene is named only where the DNA matches it firmly. A clone size is listed for some rows: how often the clone was seen (once, few, many), or a class if it is expanded.

TGTGCCTGGAGTGGGACAGGGTTTTCCGGGGAGCTGTTTTTT,CAWSGTGFSGELFF,-,TRBJ2-2,TRBV30,TRBD1
TGTGCCAGCAGCTTAAAAGGTGGAGGGGCTCGGAATGTTGCTTTC,CASSLKGGGARNVAF,-,TRBJ2-6,TRBV7-3,-
TGTGCCAGCAGCCCTAGACTAGCGGGAGGGGATGAGCAGTTCTTC,CASSPRLAGGDEQFF,-,TRBJ2-1,TRBV9,TRBD2
TGTGCCAGCAGCCGACCGGGACAGGGGATTGGGTCACCCCTCCACTTT,CASSRPGQGIGSPLHF,once,TRBJ1-6,TRBV5-8,TRBD1
TGTGCCAGCAGTCCCTCTATGGCCTACGAGCAGTACTTC,CASSPSMAYEQYF,few,TRBJ2-7,TRBV12-3/TRBV12-4,-
TGCAGCGTTGAAGATGGGGGACTAGCGGGTCAGTGGGGCAATGAGCAGTTCTTC,CSVEDGGLAGQWGNEQFF,-,TRBJ2-1,TRBV29-1,TRBD2
TGTGCCTGGAGTGGACACCGCTCTGGGGCCAACGTCCTGACTTTC,CAWSGHRSGANVLTF,once,TRBJ2-6,TRBV30,-
TGTGCCATCGCCCGGGGGGGCACAGATACGCAGTATTTT,CAIARGGTDTQYF,few,TRBJ2-3,TRBV10-3,TRBD2
TGTGCCACCAGTGCTAGAAGCGGCGGCCACGGTCCGGAGACCCAGTACTTC,CATSARSGGHGPETQYF,-,TRBJ2-5,TRBV24-1,-
TGTGCCAGCAGACGAAGGGGGTTCGGGGAGCTGCTTTTT,CASRRRGFGELLF,-,TRBJ2-2,TRBV12-3/TRBV12-4,-
TGCAGTACGGGACCAGGCTCATCCTACGAGCAGTACTTC,CSTGPGSSYEQYF,many,TRBJ2-7,TRBV20-1,-
TGTGCCAGCAGTCTAACTCGGACAGGAAAAACTGAAGCTTTCTTT,CASSLTRTGKTEAFF,many,TRBJ1-1,TRBV2,TRBD1
TGTGCCATCAGTGAACCCTCCTACGAGCAGTACTTC,CAISEPSYEQYF,many,TRBJ2-7,TRBV10-3,-
TGCGCCAGCAGCTTGGAGGGCAGGGCCGAGTCACCCCTCCACTTT,CASSLEGRAESPLHF,many,TRBJ1-6,TRBV5-1,-
TGTGCCAGCAGCGCCACGCTGACTAGCCTCGAGCAGTACTTC,CASSATLTSLEQYF,many,TRBJ2-7,TRBV5-8,TRBD2
TGTGCCACGTGGAGTTCCCACAATGAGCAGTTCTTC,CATWSSHNEQFF,-,TRBJ2-1,TRBV7-2,-
TGTGCCAGCAGCTTAGTCATAGCGGGAGTTCGAGAGACCCAGCATTTT,CASSLVIAGVRETQHF,-,TRBJ1-5,TRBV7-3,-
TGTGCCAGCAGTGAAAGTCAGGGGAAGCAGCCCCAGCATTTT,CASSESQGKQPQHF,many,TRBJ1-5,TRBV2,-
TGTGCCAGCAGCGCTAGCAGCGAGACCCAGTACTTC,CASSASSETQYF,many,TRBJ2-5,TRBV7-2,-
TGTGCCACCTACAAAAAGAGGGTTCGAGTCACCGGGGAGCTGTTTTTT,CATYKKRVRVTGELFF,-,TRBJ2-2,TRBV9,-
TGTGCCAGCAGGTACGGGGAGGAAGCTTTCTTT,CASRYGEEAFF,many,TRBJ1-1,TRBV6-5,-
TGTGCCAGCAGGCCTACAGGGACCTACGAGCAGTACTTC,CASRPTGTYEQYF,few,TRBJ2-7,TRBV28,-
TGTGCCAGCAGTTCCCCCGGCGGGAGTAACTATGGCTACACCTTC,CASSSPGGSNYGYTF,few,TRBJ1-2,TRBV12-3/TRBV12-4,-
TGTGCCAGCAGCTCTCGACAGGGCGTGCACACCATATATTTT,CASSSRQGVHTIYF,many,TRBJ1-3,TRBV7-9,TRBD1
TGTGCCAGCAGGATAATGGCCGGGGAGCTGTTTTTT,CASRIMAGELFF,many,TRBJ2-2,TRBV7-8,-
TGTGCCAGCGAAGGGGGGCCCCGCTTGACTGAAGCTTTCTTT,CASEGGPRLTEAFF,many,TRBJ1-1,TRBV6-5,-
TGTGCCAGCAGCAATCCGGGACCGGGACACCTCTATAATTCACCCCTCCACTTT,CASSNPGPGHLYNSPLHF,-,TRBJ1-6,TRBV21-1,-
TGTGCCAGCACGGCTCGGCAGGGTTCTGGCTACACCTTC,CASTARQGSGYTF,many,TRBJ1-2,TRBV12-3/TRBV12-4,-